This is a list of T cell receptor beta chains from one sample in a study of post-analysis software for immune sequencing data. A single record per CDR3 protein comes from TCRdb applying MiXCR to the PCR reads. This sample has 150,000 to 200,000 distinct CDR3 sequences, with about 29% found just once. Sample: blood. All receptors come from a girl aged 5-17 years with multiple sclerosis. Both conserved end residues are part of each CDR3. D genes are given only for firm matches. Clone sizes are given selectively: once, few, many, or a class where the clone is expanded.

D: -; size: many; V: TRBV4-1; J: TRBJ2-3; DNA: TGCGCCAGCAGCCAAGATAAGACCACGCAGTATTTT; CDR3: CASSQDKTTQYF
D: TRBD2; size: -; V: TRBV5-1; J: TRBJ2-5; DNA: TGCGCCAGCAGCCGGGGACTAGCGGGAGTAGGAGGAGAGACCCAGTACTTC; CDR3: CASSRGLAGVGGETQYF
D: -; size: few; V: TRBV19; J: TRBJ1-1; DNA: TGTGCCAGCCTTTTATCGGCCCTAACGGGGACTGAAGCTTTCTTT; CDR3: CASLLSALTGTEAFF
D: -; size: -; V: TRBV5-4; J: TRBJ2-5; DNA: TGTGCCAGCAGCCCGATCGACCCAGAGACCCAGTACTTC; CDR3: CASSPIDPETQYF
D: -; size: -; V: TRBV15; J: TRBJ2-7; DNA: TGTGCCACCAGCAGAGTAATAGCAAGCGACGACGAGCAGTACTTC; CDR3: CATSRVIASDDEQYF
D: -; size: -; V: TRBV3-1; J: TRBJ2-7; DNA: TGTGCCAGCAGCCAAAGGGGGGCGGTCCAAAGCTCCTACGAGCAGTACTTC; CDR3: CASSQRGAVQSSYEQYF
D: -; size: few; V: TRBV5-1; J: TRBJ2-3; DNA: TGCGCCAGCAGCTTCGGCCGGCACACAGATACGCAGTATTTT; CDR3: CASSFGRHTDTQYF
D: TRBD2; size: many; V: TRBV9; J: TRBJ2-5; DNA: TGTGCCAGCAGCGTAGCTATATCGGGAGGGTCCCGGGAGACCCAGTACTTC; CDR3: CASSVAISGGSRETQYF
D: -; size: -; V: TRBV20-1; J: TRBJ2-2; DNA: TGCAGTGCCAAACTAGTTCCCGGGGAGCTGTTTTTT; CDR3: CSAKLVPGELFF
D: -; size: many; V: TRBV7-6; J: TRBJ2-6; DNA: TGTGCCAGCAGCTTAAACACTGGGGCCAACGTCCTGACTTTC; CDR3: CASSLNTGANVLTF
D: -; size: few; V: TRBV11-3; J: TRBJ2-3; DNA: TGTGCCAGCAGCCGCCTAAGCGGCGATACGCAGTATTTT; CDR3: CASSRLSGDTQYF
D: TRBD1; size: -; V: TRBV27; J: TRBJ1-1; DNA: TGTGCCAGCAGTAGGACAGGGATTTGGTTGAACACTGAAGCTTTCTTT; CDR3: CASSRTGIWLNTEAFF
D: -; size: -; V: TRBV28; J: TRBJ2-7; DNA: TGTGCCAGCACCTCCACCAGTCCATTCATCCACGAGCAGTACTTC; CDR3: CASTSTSPFIHEQYF
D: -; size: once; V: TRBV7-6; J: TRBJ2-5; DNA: TGTGCCAGCAGCTTATATTCTCGGACAGCCCAAGAGACCCAGTACTTC; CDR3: CASSLYSRTAQETQYF
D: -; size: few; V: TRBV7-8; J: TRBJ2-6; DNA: TGTGCCAGCGGCTTTAGGAGTCTCTCTGGGGCCAACGTCCTGACTTTC; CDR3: CASGFRSLSGANVLTF
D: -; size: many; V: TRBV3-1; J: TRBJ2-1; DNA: TGTGCCAGCAGCCAAGATCACGCAGCCTACAATGAGCAGTTCTTC; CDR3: CASSQDHAAYNEQFF
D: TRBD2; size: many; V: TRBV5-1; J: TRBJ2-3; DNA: TGCGCCAGTAAGCTACGGGGACTAGCGGGATCGGCAACAGATACGCAGTATTTT; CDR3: CASKLRGLAGSATDTQYF
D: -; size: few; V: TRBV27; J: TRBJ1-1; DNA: TGTGCCAGCAGCCCCGGGACCTCTGAAGCTTTCTTT; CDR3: CASSPGTSEAFF
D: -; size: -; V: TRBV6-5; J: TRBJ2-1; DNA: TGTGCCAGCAGTTACTCGATCCCCCACGACTCGACCCCCTACAATGAGCAGTTCTTC; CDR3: CASSYSIPHDSTPYNEQFF
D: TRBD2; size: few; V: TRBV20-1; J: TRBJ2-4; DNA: TGCAGTGCTAGAGAGTCGCCAGTGGGAGGGCCAGGGGCCAAAAACATTCAGTACTTC; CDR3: CSARESPVGGPGAKNIQYF
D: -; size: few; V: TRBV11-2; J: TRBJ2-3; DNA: TGTGCCAGCAGCCCCGAAGCGGTAGCCCGAGATACGCAGTATTTT; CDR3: CASSPEAVARDTQYF
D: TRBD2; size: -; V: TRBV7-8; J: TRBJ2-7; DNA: TGTGCCAGCAGCTCATCCGGGACTAGCGTCTCCTACGAGCAGTACTTC; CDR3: CASSSSGTSVSYEQYF
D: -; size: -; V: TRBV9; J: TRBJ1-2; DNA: TGTGCCAGCAGCTCTGACAAGGGGAATGGCTACACCTTC; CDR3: CASSSDKGNGYTF
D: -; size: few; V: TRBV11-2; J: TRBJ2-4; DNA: TGTGCCAGCAGCTTAGATGGCCGAGGAGGAAACATTCAGTACTTC; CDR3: CASSLDGRGGNIQYF
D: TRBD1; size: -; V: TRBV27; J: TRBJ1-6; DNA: TGTGCCAGCAGTTTTCAGGGGGCGCGCGATTCACCCCTCCACTTT; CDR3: CASSFQGARDSPLHF
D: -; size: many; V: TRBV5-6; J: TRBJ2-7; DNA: TGTGCCAGCAGCTTGGAGGAATACGAGCAGTACTTC; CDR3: CASSLEEYEQYF
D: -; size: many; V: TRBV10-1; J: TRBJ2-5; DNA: TGCGCCAGCAGTGCCGATCGATTCAGGGCGGAGACCCAGTACTTC; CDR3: CASSADRFRAETQYF
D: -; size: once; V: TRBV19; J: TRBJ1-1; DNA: TGTGCCAGCGGGGAGGCAGGGAGGATGAACACTGAAGCTTTCTTT; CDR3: CASGEAGRMNTEAFF
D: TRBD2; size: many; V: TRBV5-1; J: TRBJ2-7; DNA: TGCGCCAGCAGCTTGGCAACTAGCGGGGTTCGCGAGCAGTACTTC; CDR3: CASSLATSGVREQYF
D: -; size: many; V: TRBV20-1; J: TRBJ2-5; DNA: TGCAGTGCTAGAGATTCCGAGACCCAGTACTTC; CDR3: CSARDSETQYF
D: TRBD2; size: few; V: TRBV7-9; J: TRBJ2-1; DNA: TGTGCCAGCAGCTTAGGAGTAGGCGGGAGGACCAGCTCCTACAATGAGCAGTTCTTC; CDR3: CASSLGVGGRTSSYNEQFF
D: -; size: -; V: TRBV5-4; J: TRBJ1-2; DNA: TGTGCCAGCAGCTTCGACCCCGATATCAGGGATTCGGAAGGCTACACCTTC; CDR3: CASSFDPDIRDSEGYTF
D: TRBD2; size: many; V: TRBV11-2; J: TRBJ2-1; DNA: TGTGCCAGCAGCCGACTGGGACTAGCCCTTAACAATGAGCAGTTCTTC; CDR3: CASSRLGLALNNEQFF
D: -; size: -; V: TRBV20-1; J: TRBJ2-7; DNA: TGCAGTGCCTCCGATGTCCGAGACATCTACGAGCAGTACTTC; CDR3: CSASDVRDIYEQYF
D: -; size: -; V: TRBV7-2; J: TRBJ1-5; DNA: TGTGCCAGCAGCTTTCAGGGTAACAATCAGCCCCAGCATTTT; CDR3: CASSFQGNNQPQHF
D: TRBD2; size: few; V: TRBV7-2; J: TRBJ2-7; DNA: TGTGCCAGCAGCTTAGGGACTAGCTCCTACGAGCAGTACTTC; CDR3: CASSLGTSSYEQYF
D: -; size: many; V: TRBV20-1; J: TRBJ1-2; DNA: TGCAGTGTTAATACAGGATATCAATCCTATGGCTACACCTTC; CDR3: CSVNTGYQSYGYTF
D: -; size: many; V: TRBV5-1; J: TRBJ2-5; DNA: TGCGCCAGCAGCGGCATGCGGGGTGAGACCCAGTACTTC; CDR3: CASSGMRGETQYF
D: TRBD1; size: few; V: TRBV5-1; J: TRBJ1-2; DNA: TGCGCCAGCAGCTTTAGAGCCGGGACAGGGGGCGGCTACACCTTC; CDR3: CASSFRAGTGGGYTF
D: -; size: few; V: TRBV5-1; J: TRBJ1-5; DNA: TGCGCCAGCAGCCTCCTGGGGGGATATAGCAATCAGCCCCAGCATTTT; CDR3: CASSLLGGYSNQPQHF
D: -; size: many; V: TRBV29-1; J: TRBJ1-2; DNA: TGCAGCGCGGAGGGGGGTAGGGGGATACCTGGCTACACCTTC; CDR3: CSAEGGRGIPGYTF
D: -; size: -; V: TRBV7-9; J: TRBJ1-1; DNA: TGTGCCAGCAGCCCTCGCGGGGGGGGCACTGAAGCTTTCTTT; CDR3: CASSPRGGGTEAFF
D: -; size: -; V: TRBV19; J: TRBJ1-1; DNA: TGTGCCAGTTTTGGACGGTCGATTGCTGAAGCTTTCTTT; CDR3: CASFGRSIAEAFF
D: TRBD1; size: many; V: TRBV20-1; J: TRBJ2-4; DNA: TGCAGTGCCGGACAGGGCACAGCCAAAAACATTCAGTACTTC; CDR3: CSAGQGTAKNIQYF
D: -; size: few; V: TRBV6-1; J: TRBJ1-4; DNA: TGTGCCAGCAGCGCAAACAGGGCGACTAATGAAAAACTGTTTTTT; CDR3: CASSANRATNEKLFF
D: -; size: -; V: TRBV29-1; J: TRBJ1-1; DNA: TGCAGCGCCCAGGGAGGGAGTGCGGCTGAAGCTTTCTTT; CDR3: CSAQGGSAAEAFF
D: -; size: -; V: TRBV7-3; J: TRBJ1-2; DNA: TGTGCCAGCAGCTCGGACGGCGACTATGGCTACACCTTC; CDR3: CASSSDGDYGYTF
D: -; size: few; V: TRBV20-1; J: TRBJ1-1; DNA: TGCAGCGTTGAGTGGGCCACTGAAGCTTTCTTT; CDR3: CSVEWATEAFF
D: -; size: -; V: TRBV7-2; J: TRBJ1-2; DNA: TGTGCCAGCAGCTTAGAAGGGGCAGGGATGGCCTATGGCTACACCTTC; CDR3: CASSLEGAGMAYGYTF
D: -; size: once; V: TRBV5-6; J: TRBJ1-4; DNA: TGTGCCAGCAGCTTGTGGACGGAAAGTTCAACTAATGAAAGACTGTTTTTT; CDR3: CASSLWTESSTNERLFF
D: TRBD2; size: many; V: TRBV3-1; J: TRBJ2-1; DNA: TGTGCCAGCAGCCAAGATAGCGGGTTCTACAATGAGCAGTTCTTC; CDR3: CASSQDSGFYNEQFF
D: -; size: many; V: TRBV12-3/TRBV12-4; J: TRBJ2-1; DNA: TGTGCCAGCAGCCATAGCGGAGGTAGCTCCTACAATGAGCAGTTCTTC; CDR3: CASSHSGGSSYNEQFF
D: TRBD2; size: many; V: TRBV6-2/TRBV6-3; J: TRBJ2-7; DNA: TGTGCCAGCAGACCCCAGCCCGGGCTAGCGGGAGCAGCCTACGAGCAGTACTTC; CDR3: CASRPQPGLAGAAYEQYF
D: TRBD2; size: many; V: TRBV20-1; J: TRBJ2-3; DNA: TGCAGTGCTAGACGGAGCGGGAGGGCTCATTCAGATACGCAGTATTTT; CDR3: CSARRSGRAHSDTQYF
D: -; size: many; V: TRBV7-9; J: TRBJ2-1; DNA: TGTGCCAGCAGCTTAGGGGCGGACAATGAGCAGTTCTTC; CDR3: CASSLGADNEQFF
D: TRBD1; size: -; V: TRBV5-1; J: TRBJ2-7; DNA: TGCGCCAGCAGCTTTTCGGGACAGGGTGCGTACGAGCAGTACTTC; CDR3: CASSFSGQGAYEQYF
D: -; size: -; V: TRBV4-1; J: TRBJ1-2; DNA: TGCGCCAGCAGCCACTCAGGGGAAATCGACTATGGCTACACCTTC; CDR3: CASSHSGEIDYGYTF
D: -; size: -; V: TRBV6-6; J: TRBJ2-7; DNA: TGTGCCAGCCTACTAGATCAGTGGGCTTGCTACGAGCAGTACTTC; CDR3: CASLLDQWACYEQYF
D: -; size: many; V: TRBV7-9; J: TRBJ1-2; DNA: TGTGCCAGCAGCTTAGACCATAAAGAGGGCTACACCTTC; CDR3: CASSLDHKEGYTF